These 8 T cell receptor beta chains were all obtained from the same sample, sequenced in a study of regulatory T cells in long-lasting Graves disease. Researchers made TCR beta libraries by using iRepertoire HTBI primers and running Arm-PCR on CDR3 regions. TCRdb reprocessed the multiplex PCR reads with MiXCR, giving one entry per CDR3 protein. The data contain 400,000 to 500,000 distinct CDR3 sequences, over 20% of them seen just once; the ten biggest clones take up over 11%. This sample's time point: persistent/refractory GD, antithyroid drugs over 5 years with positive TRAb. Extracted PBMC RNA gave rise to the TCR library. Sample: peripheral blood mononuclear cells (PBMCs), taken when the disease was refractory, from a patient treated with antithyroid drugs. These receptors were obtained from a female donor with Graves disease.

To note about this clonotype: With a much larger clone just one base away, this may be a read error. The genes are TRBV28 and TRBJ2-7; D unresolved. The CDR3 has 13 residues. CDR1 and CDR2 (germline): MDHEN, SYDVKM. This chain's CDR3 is CAGSFPATYEQYF. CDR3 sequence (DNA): TGTGCCGGCAGTTTCCCCGCGACCTACGAGCAGTACTTC.

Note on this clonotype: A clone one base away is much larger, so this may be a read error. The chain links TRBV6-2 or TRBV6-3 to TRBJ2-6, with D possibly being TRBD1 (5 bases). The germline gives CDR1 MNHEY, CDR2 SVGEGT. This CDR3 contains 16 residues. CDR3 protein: CASSYSGIAGANVPTF. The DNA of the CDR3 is TGTGCCAGCAGTTACTCCGGTATTGCTGGGGCCAACGTCCCGACTTTC.

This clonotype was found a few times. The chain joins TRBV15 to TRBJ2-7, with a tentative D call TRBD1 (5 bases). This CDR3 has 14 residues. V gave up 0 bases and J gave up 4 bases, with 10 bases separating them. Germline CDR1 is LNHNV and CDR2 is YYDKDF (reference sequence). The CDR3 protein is CATSRDHRSYEQYF. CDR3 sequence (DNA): TGTGCCACCAGCAGAGATCACAGGTCTTACGAGCAGTACTTC. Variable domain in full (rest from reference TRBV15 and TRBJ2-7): DAMVIQNPRYQVTQFGKPVTLSCSQTLNHNVMYWYQQKSSQAPKLLFHYYDKDFNNEADTPDNFQSRRPNTSFCFLDIRSPGLGDTAMYLCATSRDHRSYEQYFGPGTRLTVT.

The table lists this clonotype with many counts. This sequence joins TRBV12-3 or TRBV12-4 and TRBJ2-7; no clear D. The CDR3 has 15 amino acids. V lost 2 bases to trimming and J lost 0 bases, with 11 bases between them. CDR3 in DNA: TGTGCCAGCAGTTTATTGGTTTCGGGCTCCTACGAGCAGTACTTC. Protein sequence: CASSLLVSGSYEQYF.

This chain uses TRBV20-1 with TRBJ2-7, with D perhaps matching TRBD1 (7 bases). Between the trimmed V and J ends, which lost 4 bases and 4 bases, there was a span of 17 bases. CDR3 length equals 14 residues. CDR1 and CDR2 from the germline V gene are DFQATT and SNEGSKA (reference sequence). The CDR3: CSATTGEDYYEQYF. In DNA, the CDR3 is TGCAGTGCTACCACAGGGGAGGACTATTACGAGCAGTACTTC.

The CDR3 loop reads CASSPGTAGGNQPQHF. The CDR3 coding sequence is TGTGCCAGCAGCCCCGGGACCGCCGGAGGCAATCAGCCCCAGCATTTT. The genes are TRBV3-1 and TRBJ1-5, with D possibly TRBD1 on 5 matching bases. CDR3 length: 16 amino acids. The germline V gene has CDR1 LGHDT and CDR2 YNNKEL (reference sequence). Trimming stripped 4 bases from V and 2 bases from J, with 15 bases between.

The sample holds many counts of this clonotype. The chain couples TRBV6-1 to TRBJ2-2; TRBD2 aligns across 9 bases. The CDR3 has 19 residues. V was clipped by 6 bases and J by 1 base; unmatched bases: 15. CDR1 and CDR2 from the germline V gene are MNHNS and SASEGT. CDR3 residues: CASSPTFELAGRNTGELFF. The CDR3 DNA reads TGTGCCAGCAGCCCAACCTTCGAGCTAGCGGGGCGGAACACCGGGGAGCTGTTTTTT.

CDR3 in DNA: TGTGCCAGCAGCCAACGGACAGGGTGGGGCGGGAGCGCCGGTGGCGACGAGCAGTACTTC. The encoded protein is CASSQRTGWGGSAGGDEQYF. This chain connects TRBV3-1 to TRBJ2-7, with a possible D match to TRBD1 (8 bases). V was pared by 2 bases and J by 5 bases, with 31 bases between. Germline loops: CDR1 LGHDT, CDR2 YNNKEL (reference sequence). The CDR3 extends over 20 amino acids.